The 4 T cell receptor beta chains listed next were all sequenced from one sample in a study of control samples from healthy donors and cancer patients. Some clones are missing from TCRdb's copy, which holds only in-frame ones; the method was immunoSEQ multiplex PCR. The table records some 210,000 clones, roughly nine tenths of them present only once. The material sequenced was blood. The receptors derive from a man in his thirties or forties in good health.

This clone was picked up one time. CDR3 nucleotides: TGTGCCAGCAGCCGCAAGATACAAACAGGGGGTGGGGGTGTTAGGGATGGCTACACCTTC. Translation: CASSRKIQTGGGGVRDGYTF. The genes are TRBV3-1 (or the pseudogene TRBV3-2) and TRBJ1-2; 8 positions agree with TRBD1. Germline lookup yields CDR1 LGHDT and CDR2 YNNKEL (reference sequence). The CDR3 consists of 20 residues. V shed 4 bases and J 6 bases; nucleotides not matched to a gene: 25.

The chain recombines TRBV7-2 with TRBJ2-2, with TRBD2 matching 10 bases. J was trimmed by 5 bases and V by 1 base; bases with no gene match: 1. Germline values: CDR1 SGHTA, CDR2 FQGNSA. This CDR3 spans 15 amino acids. In nucleotides, the CDR3 is TGTGCCAGCAGCTTAGGGACTAGCGGTACCGGGGAGCTGTTTTTT. Its translation: CASSLGTSGTGELFF.

This clone was picked up one time. The chain is built from TRBV7-3 and TRBJ2-2; a weak D match, TRBD2 (5 bases). V gave up 4 bases and J gave up 3 bases, with 12 bases separating them. The germline V gene encodes CDR1 SGHTA and CDR2 FQGTGA. This CDR3 is built from 15 residues. The CDR3, as DNA: TGTGCCAGCAGCTCCGGGATTGGAGACACCGGGGAGCTGTTTTTT. Its translation is CASSSGIGDTGELFF.

The chain combines TRBV11-3 with TRBJ2-3; D not resolved. The germline CDR1 and CDR2 sequences are SGHNT and YENEEA. The V end was cut by 0 bases, the J end by 3 bases, with 4 bases between. The CDR3 length is 13 residues. The CDR3 sequence: CASSLDGTDTQYF. CDR3 coding DNA: TGTGCCAGCAGCTTAGATGGAACAGATACGCAGTATTTT.